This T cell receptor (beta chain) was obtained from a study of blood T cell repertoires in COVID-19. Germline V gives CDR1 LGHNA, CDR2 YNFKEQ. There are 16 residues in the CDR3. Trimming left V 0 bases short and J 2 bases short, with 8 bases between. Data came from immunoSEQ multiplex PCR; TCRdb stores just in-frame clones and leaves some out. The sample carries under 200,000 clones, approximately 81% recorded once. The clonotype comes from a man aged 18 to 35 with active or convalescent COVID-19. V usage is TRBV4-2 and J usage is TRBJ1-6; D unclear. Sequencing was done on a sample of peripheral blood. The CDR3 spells CASSQDSGTYNSPLHF. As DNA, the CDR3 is TGTGCCAGCAGCCAAGATTCGGGGACCTATAATTCACCCCTCCACTTT.